The 32 T cell receptor beta chains presented below share a single source sample, sequenced in a study of CD8 T cells in Susac syndrome. RNA in amounts of roughly 0.5 to 1 ug was reverse transcribed with random hexamers. TCRdb reanalysed the immunoSEQ multiplex PCR reads using MiXCR and keeps one entry per CDR3 protein. The repertoire holds roughly 190,000 distinct CDR3 sequences, about 95% seen once, with 0.08% to 0.11% in the top ten. Sequencing input: CD4+ T cells from PBMCs. These receptors all stem from a human donor in good health.

The chain has TRBV6-6 and TRBJ2-7, with 8 positions matching TRBD1. J lost 6 bases, V lost 5 bases, and 12 bases had no gene match. This CDR3 comprises 15 residues. Germline V gene sequence: CDR1 MNHNY, CDR2 SVGAGI (reference sequence). CDR3 nucleotides: TGTGCCAGCAGTGCTCCCGGGACAGGTCGTGCCGAGCAGTACTTC. It encodes CASSAPGTGRAEQYF.

The genes are TRBV4-3 and TRBJ2-1; no firm D call. The CDR3 totals 15 residues. The germline V gene encodes CDR1 LGHNA and CDR2 YSLEER. V was trimmed by 0 bases and J by 2 bases, leaving 8 bases between them. This chain's CDR3 is CASSQDAITYNEQFF. CDR3 sequence (DNA): TGCGCCAGCAGCCAAGACGCGATCACCTACAATGAGCAGTTCTTC.

The chain is built from TRBV6-6 and TRBJ2-1, with D possibly TRBD2 on 6 matching bases. The CDR3 has 12 residues. Germline V lookup: CDR1 MNHNY, CDR2 SVGAGI (reference sequence). V dropped 6 bases and J dropped 9 bases, with 12 bases sitting between them. The CDR3 DNA follows: TGTGCCAGCAGCCGGGACTTCATTGAGCAGTTCTTC. This sequence encodes CASSRDFIEQFF.

The CDR3 DNA reads TGTGCCTGCGTAGGCAGAACGAACACTGAAGCTTTCTTT. This encodes CACVGRTNTEAFF. The genes are TRBV30 and TRBJ1-1; no definite D call. The CDR3 spans 13 residues. Per the germline V gene, CDR1 is GTSNPN and CDR2 is SVGIG (reference sequence). The germline V and J ends were trimmed by 6 bases and 1 base, with 12 bases remaining between them. Combining the CDR3 with reference TRBV30 and TRBJ1-1 gives the whole variable domain SQTIHQWPATLVQPVGSPLSLECTVEGTSNPNLYWYRQAAGRGLQLLFYSVGIGQISSEVPQNLSASRPQDRQFILSSKKLLLSDSGFYLCACVGRTNTEAFFGQGTRLTVV.

This chain links TRBV5-4 with TRBJ2-3; no definite D call. Trimming removed 2 bases at V and 12 bases at J, with 19 bases between. Germline lookup yields CDR1 SGHNT and CDR2 YYREEE (reference sequence). The CDR3 is 14 amino acids. CDR3 region: CASSFPDSWLPQYF. CDR3 bases: TGTGCCAGCAGCTTTCCGGATTCTTGGCTTCCTCAGTATTTT.

This chain joins TRBV18 and TRBJ2-7, with D maybe TRBD2 (5 bases). Germline assignment: CDR1 KGHSH and CDR2 LQKENI. This CDR3 contains 14 residues. V was shortened by 3 bases and J by 3 bases, with 12 bases between the two germline ends. In DNA, the CDR3 is TGTGCCAGCTCACCTTCCGGACTCGTCTACGAGCAGTACTTC. Translation gives CASSPSGLVYEQYF.

This clonotype was seen only once. The chain joins TRBV20-1 to TRBJ2-7, with 13 bases identical to TRBD2. This CDR3 has 17 amino acids. CDR1 and CDR2 (germline): DFQATT, SNEGSKA (reference sequence). The V gene end was trimmed by 6 bases and the J gene end by 0 bases; junction bases not matched to a gene: 11. The CDR3 loop reads CSAKAGLAGASSYEQYF. Written as DNA, the CDR3 is TGCAGTGCGAAGGCCGGACTAGCGGGAGCAAGCTCCTACGAGCAGTACTTC.

This clonotype is a singleton in its sample. This chain joins TRBV30 and TRBJ2-7; TRBD2 matches at 7 bases. The CDR3 spans 12 residues. V dropped 0 bases and J dropped 5; count of bases not matched to a gene: 1. CDR1 is GTSNPN, CDR2 SVGIG, per germline (reference sequence). The CDR3 region is CAWSVGGNEQYF. The DNA of the CDR3 is TGTGCCTGGAGTGTGGGAGGGAACGAGCAGTACTTC.

The chain uses TRBV29-1 and TRBJ1-5; 8 positions match TRBD1. Per germline, CDR1 SQVTM and CDR2 ANQGSEA. The CDR3 covers 14 residues. V trimming: 4 bases; J trimming: 5 bases; junction bases outside the gene matches: 7. The CDR3 spells CSVGFKTGDQPQHF. DNA for the CDR3: TGCAGCGTTGGATTTAAGACAGGGGATCAGCCCCAGCATTTT.

This chain connects TRBV20-1 to TRBJ2-1, with TRBD2 matching over 9 bases. J lost 3 bases, V lost 6 bases, and 6 bases had no gene match. The CDR3 length is 14 residues. Germline V gene lookup returns CDR1 DFQATT and CDR2 SNEGSKA (reference sequence). The CDR3 loop reads CSAISGRNYNEQFF. The CDR3 DNA sequence: TGCAGTGCCATTAGCGGGAGAAACTACAATGAGCAGTTCTTC.

CDR3 protein: CSARWGSHEQYF. The CDR3 DNA reads TGCAGTGCTAGGTGGGGGTCCCACGAGCAGTACTTC. V and J are TRBV20-1 and TRBJ2-7, with D perhaps TRBD1 or TRBD2 (5 bases each). The germline V and J ends were trimmed by 3 bases and 5 bases, with 11 bases remaining between them. This CDR3 region has 12 residues. Germline V gene lookup returns CDR1 DFQATT and CDR2 SNEGSKA (reference sequence).

V usage is TRBV20-1 and J usage is TRBJ2-3; no clear D gene. Between the trimmed V and J ends, which lost 3 bases and 4 bases, there was a span of 20 bases. The CDR3 is 16 residues long. CDR1 is DFQATT and CDR2 is SNEGSKA in the germline V gene (reference sequence). The CDR3 DNA reads as TGCAGTGCTAGTCCTGATGTAGTCGGTCATGCAGATACGCAGTATTTT. It is translated as CSASPDVVGHADTQYF.

The V gene is TRBV27, the J gene TRBJ2-6, with a weak D call TRBD2 (6 bases). V lost 9 bases and J lost 1, with 13 bases in between. The CDR3 is made up of 15 amino acids. Germline CDR1 and CDR2: MNHEY and SMNVEV (reference sequence). The CDR3 DNA is TGTGCCAGACGGCGGGATCTATCTGGGGCCAACGTCCTGACTTTC. Translation gives CARRRDLSGANVLTF.

The rearrangement links TRBV29-1 to TRBJ2-7; D gene unclear. CDR1 SQVTM and CDR2 ANQGSEA come from the germline V gene. V was shortened by 4 bases and J by 4 bases, with 23 bases between the two germline ends. This CDR3 contains 16 residues. The CDR3 nucleotides are TGCAGCGTTGTAAGGTCGCGGAAAGGGATTGGTTACGAGCAGTACTTC. It yields the protein CSVVRSRKGIGYEQYF.

This chain joins TRBV12-3 or TRBV12-4 and TRBJ2-1, with 11 bases aligning to TRBD2. V trimming: 6 bases; J trimming: 8 bases; junction bases outside the gene matches: 12. CDR3 size: 16 residues. The CDR3 region is CASSPGTSGYRDEQFF. The CDR3 DNA reads as TGTGCCAGCAGCCCTGGGACTAGCGGCTACCGGGATGAGCAGTTCTTC.

With regard to this clonotype: A read error may account for a junction end that differs from germline. The chain is built from TRBV30 and TRBJ2-4, with D unclear. Germline CDR1 is GTSNPN and CDR2 is SVGIG (reference sequence). The CDR3 totals 11 residues. CDR3 DNA: TGTGCCTGGAGTGTAGGGTTCCCCCTGGACTTC. It is translated as CAWSVGFPLDF.

This rearrangement joins TRBV27 to TRBJ2-3; D is unclear. Germline lookup yields CDR1 MNHEY and CDR2 SMNVEV (reference sequence). This CDR3 contains 14 residues. Trimming removed 4 bases at V and 11 bases at J, with 19 bases between. The CDR3 loop is CASSSPFGPEKQYF. CDR3 DNA: TGTGCCAGCAGTTCCCCTTTCGGGCCGGAGAAGCAGTATTTT.

This clonotype showed up just once. V gene TRBV3-1 combines with J gene TRBJ2-4, with unresolved D. Trimming pared 4 bases from V and 1 base from J, leaving 11 bases between. CDR1 is LGHDT and CDR2 is YNNKEL in the germline V gene (reference sequence). The CDR3 consists of 15 residues. Here the CDR3 reads CASSPVDSAKNIQYF. The CDR3 DNA reads as TGTGCCAGCAGCCCAGTGGATTCGGCCAAAAACATTCAGTACTTC.

The V call is TRBV20-1, the J call TRBJ2-5; the match to TRBD2 covers 11 bases. The germline V gene encodes CDR1 DFQATT and CDR2 SNEGSKA (reference sequence). J gave up 3 bases and V 3 bases, and 3 bases lay outside the gene matches. This CDR3 has 14 amino acids. The CDR3 spells CSASQGLAEETQYF. The CDR3 nucleotides are TGCAGTGCTAGTCAGGGACTAGCGGAAGAGACCCAGTACTTC.

V gene TRBV28 combines with J gene TRBJ1-5; 9 bases agree with TRBD1. The germline gives CDR1 MDHEN, CDR2 SYDVKM. V was pared by 4 bases and J by 6 bases, with 13 bases of the junction left unmatched. This CDR3 comprises 17 residues. CDR3 sequence: CASSSSSPGTGTQPQHF. The CDR3 nucleotides are TGTGCCAGCAGTTCATCATCTCCCGGGACAGGGACTCAGCCCCAGCATTTT.

The V call is TRBV29-1, the J call TRBJ2-7; 8 positions match TRBD2. Trimming cost V 1 base and J 2 bases; bases outside gene matches: 4. This CDR3 contains 14 residues. CDR1 SQVTM and CDR2 ANQGSEA come from the germline V gene. DNA of the CDR3: TGCAGCGTTGAAGGCCAGGGACTAGCCTACGAGCAGTACTTC. Residues: CSVEGQGLAYEQYF.

The chain links TRBV29-1 to TRBJ2-5; 12 bases are a match to TRBD2. Germline CDR1 and CDR2: SQVTM and ANQGSEA. V trimming: 6 bases; J trimming: 5 bases; junction bases outside the gene matches: 10. This CDR3 contains 15 residues. The CDR3 is CSVAPSGRADETQYF. In DNA form, the CDR3 reads TGCAGCGTGGCCCCTAGCGGGAGGGCCGATGAGACCCAGTACTTC.

The chain recombines TRBV3-1 with TRBJ1-4; 7 bases line up with TRBD1. This CDR3 has 14 amino acids. V lost 6 bases to trimming and J lost 8 bases; unmatched junction nucleotides: 9. CDR1 and CDR2 from the germline V gene are LGHDT and YNNKEL (reference sequence). In DNA, the CDR3 is TGTGCCAGCAGTCTTAGACAGGGAACCGAAAAACTGTTTTTT. Amino acid sequence: CASSLRQGTEKLFF.

The chain links TRBV12-5 to TRBJ2-1, with 8 positions matching TRBD2. V shed 5 bases, J shed 5 bases, and the junction held 11 bases outside the gene matches. The length of the CDR3 is 16 residues. Germline CDR1 reads LGHNT; CDR2 reads FRNRAP. Written as DNA, the CDR3 is TGTGCTAGTGGTCTGGGTGCGACTAGCGTAGACAATGAGCAGTTCTTC. Translated: CASGLGATSVDNEQFF.

The CDR3 protein is CSVAVLAGDNEQFF. CDR3 in DNA: TGCAGCGTTGCAGTACTAGCGGGAGACAATGAGCAGTTCTTC. The chain has TRBV29-1 and TRBJ2-1; 11 bases map to TRBD2. Germline trimming cut 4 bases from V and 5 bases from J; bases unmatched to any gene: 4. Germline assignment: CDR1 SQVTM and CDR2 ANQGSEA. CDR3 size: 14 residues.

The chain links TRBV6-5 to TRBJ2-1; the match to TRBD1 covers 7 bases. Trimming removed 5 bases from V and 8 bases from J; junction bases left unmatched: 12. CDR3 size: 15 residues. The germline gives CDR1 MNHEY, CDR2 SVGAGI. The CDR3 coding sequence is TGTGCCAGCAGTCTTACAGGGGAAGGAGGCGATGAGCAGTTCTTC. It codes for CASSLTGEGGDEQFF.

J is TRBJ2-7 and V is TRBV20-1; 8 bases map to TRBD2. The germline CDR1 and CDR2 sequences are DFQATT and SNEGSKA (reference sequence). V trimming: 4 bases; J trimming: 1 base; junction bases outside the gene matches: 6. This CDR3 has 14 amino acids. This chain's CDR3 is CSATPGGRSYEQYF. The CDR3 DNA reads as TGCAGTGCTACCCCTGGCGGGAGGTCCTACGAGCAGTACTTC.

This clonotype was recorded once. Here the CDR3 DNA reads TGTGCCAGCAGCCCGACAGGATACGGTGAAGCTTTCTTT. Protein: CASSPTGYGEAFF. The rearrangement joins TRBV7-3 to TRBJ1-1, with TRBD1 as a possible D gene (6 bases). The V and J ends lost 5 bases and 7 bases respectively, with 14 bases between them. The V gene's germline CDR1 is SGHTA and CDR2 FQGTGA. CDR3 size: 13 residues.

This rearrangement joins TRBV3-1 to TRBJ2-7; 10 nucleotides agree with TRBD2. This CDR3 has 16 amino acids. V shed 2 bases and J 4 bases; nucleotides not matched to a gene: 8. Germline V gives CDR1 LGHDT, CDR2 YNNKEL (reference sequence). CDR3 coding DNA: TGTGCCAGCAGCCAAAAAAGGGCTAGCGGGAGTTACGAGCAGTACTTC. Protein sequence: CASSQKRASGSYEQYF.

The gene calls are TRBV5-1 and TRBJ2-5; the D gene is possibly TRBD2 (6 bases). Trimming took off 2 bases at V and 4 bases at J, with 15 bases between the two ends. The length of the CDR3 is 15 residues. Germline V gene sequence: CDR1 SGHRS, CDR2 YFSETQ. CDR3 sequence reads: CASSLFGRSGETQYF. The CDR3 DNA reads TGCGCCAGCAGCTTATTCGGGAGATCCGGAGAGACCCAGTACTTC.

The V gene is TRBV7-9, the J gene TRBJ1-3; TRBD1 matches at 7 bases. Germline CDR1 is SEHNR and CDR2 is FQNEAQ (reference sequence). The J segment lost 4 bases and the V segment lost 4 bases, leaving 10 bases of the junction unmatched. The CDR3 length is 16 residues. CDR3 DNA: TGTGCCAGCAGCTCAGATCGACAGGGCACGGGAAACACCATATATTTT. This translates into CASSSDRQGTGNTIYF.

The chain combines TRBV27 with TRBJ2-3; 8 bases align to TRBD1. V gave up 6 bases and J gave up 5 bases; unmatched junction bases: 4. There are 13 residues in the CDR3. Germline assignment: CDR1 MNHEY and CDR2 SMNVEV (reference sequence). This CDR3 is CASRGQAVDTQYF. CDR3 DNA: TGTGCCAGCAGGGGACAGGCTGTAGATACGCAGTATTTT.